The entry that follows covers one TCR beta chain sequence. Its specificity is unknown. Nominally healthy donors provided the samples, though records likely missed some immune exposures. The V and J ends lost 5 bases and 0 bases respectively, with 8 bases between them. The CDR3 runs 14 residues. Per the germline V gene, CDR1 is SNHLY and CDR2 is FYNNEI. The sample belongs to a study of cytomegalovirus exposure and HLA in healthy donors. General study results and limits: A later analysis found that most CMV-associated TCR beta chains appeared HLA-restricted.

The PCR contained 60 Vbeta and 13 Jbeta primers. The method was immunoSEQ multiplex PCR; TCRdb's version includes in-frame clones alone and lacks a portion of them. The sample consists of 180,000 or so clones, roughly 80% of them appearing once. This sequence was found in a female donor in good health and CMV-seronegative. Sample: PBMCs. The chain couples TRBV2 to TRBJ2-4; perhaps TRBD2 as D (5 bases). Written as DNA, the CDR3 is TGTGCCAGCAGTTTAGAGGGAGCCAAAAACATTCAGTACTTC. Protein: CASSLEGAKNIQYF. Filled out from reference TRBV2 and TRBJ2-4, the complete variable domain reads EPEVTQTPSHQVTQMGQEVILRCVPISNHLYFYWYRQILGQKVEFLVSFYNNEISEKSEIFDDQFSVERPDGSNFTLKIRSTKLEDSAMYFCASSLEGAKNIQYFGAGTRLSVL.